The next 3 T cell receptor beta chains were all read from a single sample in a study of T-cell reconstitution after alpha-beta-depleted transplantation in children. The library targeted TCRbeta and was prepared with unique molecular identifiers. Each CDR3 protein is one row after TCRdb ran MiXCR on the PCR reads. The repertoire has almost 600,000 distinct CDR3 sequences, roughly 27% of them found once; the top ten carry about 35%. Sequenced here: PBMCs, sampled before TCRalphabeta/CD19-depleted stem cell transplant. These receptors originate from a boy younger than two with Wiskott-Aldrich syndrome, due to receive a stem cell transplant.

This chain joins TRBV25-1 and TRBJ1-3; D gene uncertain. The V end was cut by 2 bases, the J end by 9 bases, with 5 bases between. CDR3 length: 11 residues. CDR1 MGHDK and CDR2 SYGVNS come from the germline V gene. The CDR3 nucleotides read TGTGCCAGCAGTGAACGGGCCACCATATATTTT. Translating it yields CASSERATIYF.

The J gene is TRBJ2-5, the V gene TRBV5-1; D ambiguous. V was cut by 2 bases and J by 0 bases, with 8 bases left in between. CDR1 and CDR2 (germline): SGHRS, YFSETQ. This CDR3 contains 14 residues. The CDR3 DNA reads TGCGCCAGCAGCTTCCAGTTGTACCAAGAGACCCAGTACTTC. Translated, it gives CASSFQLYQETQYF.

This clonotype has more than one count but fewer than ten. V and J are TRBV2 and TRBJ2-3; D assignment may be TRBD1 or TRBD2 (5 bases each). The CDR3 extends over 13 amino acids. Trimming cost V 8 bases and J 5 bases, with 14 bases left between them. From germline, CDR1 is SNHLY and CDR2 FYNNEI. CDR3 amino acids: CASSREAEDTQYF. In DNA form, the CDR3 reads TGTGCCAGCTCCAGGGAAGCGGAAGATACGCAGTATTTT.